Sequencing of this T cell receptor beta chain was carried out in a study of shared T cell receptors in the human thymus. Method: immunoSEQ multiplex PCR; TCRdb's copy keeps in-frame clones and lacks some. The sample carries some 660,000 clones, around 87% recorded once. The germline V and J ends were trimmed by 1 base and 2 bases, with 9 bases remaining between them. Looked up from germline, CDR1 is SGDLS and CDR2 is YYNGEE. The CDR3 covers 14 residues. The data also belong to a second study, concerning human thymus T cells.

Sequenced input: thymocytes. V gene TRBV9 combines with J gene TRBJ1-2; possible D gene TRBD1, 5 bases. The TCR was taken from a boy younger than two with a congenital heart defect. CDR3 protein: CASSVHRGNYGYTF. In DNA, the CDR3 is TGTGCCAGCAGCGTACACCGGGGGAACTATGGCTACACCTTC. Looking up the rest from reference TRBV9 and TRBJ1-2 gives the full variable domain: DSGVTQTPKHLITATGQRVTLRCSPRSGDLSVYWYQQSLDQGLQFLIQYYNGEERAKGNILERFSAQQFPDLHSELNLSSLELGDSALYFCASSVHRGNYGYTFGSGTRLTVV.